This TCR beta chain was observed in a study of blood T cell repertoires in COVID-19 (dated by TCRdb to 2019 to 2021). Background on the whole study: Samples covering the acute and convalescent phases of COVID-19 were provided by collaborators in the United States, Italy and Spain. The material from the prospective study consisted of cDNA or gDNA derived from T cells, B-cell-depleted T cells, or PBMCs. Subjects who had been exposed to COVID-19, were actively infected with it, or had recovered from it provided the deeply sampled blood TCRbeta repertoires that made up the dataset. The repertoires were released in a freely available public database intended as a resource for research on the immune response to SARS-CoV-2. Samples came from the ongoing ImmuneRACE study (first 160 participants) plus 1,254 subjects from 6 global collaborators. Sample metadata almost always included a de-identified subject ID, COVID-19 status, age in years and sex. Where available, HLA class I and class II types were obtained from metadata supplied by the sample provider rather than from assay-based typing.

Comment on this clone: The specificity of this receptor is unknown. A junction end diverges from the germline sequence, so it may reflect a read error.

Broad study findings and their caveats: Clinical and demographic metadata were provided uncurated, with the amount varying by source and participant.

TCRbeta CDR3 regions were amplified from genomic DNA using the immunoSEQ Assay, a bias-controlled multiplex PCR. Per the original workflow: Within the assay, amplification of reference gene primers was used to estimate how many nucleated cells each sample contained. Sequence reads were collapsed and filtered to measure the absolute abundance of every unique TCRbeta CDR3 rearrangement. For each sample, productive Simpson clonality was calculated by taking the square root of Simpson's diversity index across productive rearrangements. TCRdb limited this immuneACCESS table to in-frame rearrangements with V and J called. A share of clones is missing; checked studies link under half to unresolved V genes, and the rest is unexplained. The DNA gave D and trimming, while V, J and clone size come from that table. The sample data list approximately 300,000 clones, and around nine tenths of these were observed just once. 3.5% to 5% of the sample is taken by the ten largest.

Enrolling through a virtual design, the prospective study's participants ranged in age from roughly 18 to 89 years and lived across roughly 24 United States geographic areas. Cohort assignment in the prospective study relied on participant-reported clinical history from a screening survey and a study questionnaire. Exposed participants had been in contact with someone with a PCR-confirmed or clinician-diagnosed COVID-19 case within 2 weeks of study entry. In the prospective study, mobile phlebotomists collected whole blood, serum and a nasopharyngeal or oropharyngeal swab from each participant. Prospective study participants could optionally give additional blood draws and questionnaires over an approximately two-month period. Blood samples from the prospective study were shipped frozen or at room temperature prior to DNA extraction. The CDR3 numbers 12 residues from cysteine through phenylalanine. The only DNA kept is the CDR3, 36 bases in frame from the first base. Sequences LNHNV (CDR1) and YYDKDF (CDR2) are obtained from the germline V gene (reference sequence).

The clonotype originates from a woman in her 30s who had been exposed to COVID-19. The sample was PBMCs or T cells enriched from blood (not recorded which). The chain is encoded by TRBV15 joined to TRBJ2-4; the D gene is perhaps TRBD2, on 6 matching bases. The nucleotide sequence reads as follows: TGTGCCACCAGCAGAGATTTGACTAGATTGCTCTTC. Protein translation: CATSRDLTRLLF. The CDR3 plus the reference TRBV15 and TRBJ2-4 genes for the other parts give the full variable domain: DAMVIQNPRYQVTQFGKPVTLSCSQTLNHNVMYWYQQKSSQAPKLLFHYYDKDFNNEADTPDNFQSRRPNTSFCFLDIRSPGLGDTAMYLCATSRDLTRLLFGAGTRLSVL.